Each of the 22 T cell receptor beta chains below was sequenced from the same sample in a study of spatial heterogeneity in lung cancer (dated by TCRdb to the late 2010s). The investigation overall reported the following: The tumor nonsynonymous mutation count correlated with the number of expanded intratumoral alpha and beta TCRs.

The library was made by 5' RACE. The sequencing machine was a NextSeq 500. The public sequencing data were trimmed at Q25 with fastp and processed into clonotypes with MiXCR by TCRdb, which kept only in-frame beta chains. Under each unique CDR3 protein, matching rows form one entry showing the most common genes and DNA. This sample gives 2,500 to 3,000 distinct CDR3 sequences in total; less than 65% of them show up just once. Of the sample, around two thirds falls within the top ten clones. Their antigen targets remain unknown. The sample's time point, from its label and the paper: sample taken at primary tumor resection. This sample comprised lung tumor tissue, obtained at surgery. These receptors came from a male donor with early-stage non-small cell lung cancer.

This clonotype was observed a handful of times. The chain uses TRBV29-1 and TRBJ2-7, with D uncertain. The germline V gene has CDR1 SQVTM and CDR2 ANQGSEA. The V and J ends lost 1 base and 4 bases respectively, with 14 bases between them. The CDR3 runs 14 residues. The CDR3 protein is CSVEGPGKEYEQYF. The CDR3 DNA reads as TGCAGCGTTGAAGGACCAGGAAAGGAATACGAGCAGTACTTC.

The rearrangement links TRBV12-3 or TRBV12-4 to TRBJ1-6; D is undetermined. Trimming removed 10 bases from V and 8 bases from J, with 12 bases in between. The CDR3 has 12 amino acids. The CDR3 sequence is CATSDGDSPLHF. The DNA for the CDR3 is TGTGCCACCAGCGATGGTGATTCACCCCTCCACTTT.

The DNA for the CDR3 is TGCAGTGCTAACCCCATACAGGGAGGGGTTTGGGATGAGCAGTTCTTC. Translation: CSANPIQGGVWDEQFF. V usage is TRBV20-1 and J usage is TRBJ2-1; D possibly corresponds to TRBD2 (7 bases). The germline V gene has CDR1 DFQATT and CDR2 SNEGSKA (reference sequence). Trimming removed 4 bases at V and 8 bases at J, with 24 bases between. The CDR3 runs to 16 residues.

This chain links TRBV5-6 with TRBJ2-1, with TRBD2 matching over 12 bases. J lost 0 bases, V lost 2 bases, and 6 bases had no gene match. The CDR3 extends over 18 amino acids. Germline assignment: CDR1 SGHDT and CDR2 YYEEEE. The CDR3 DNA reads TGTGCCAGCAGCTTTCGACTAGCGGGGGAGAACTCCTACAATGAGCAGTTCTTC. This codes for CASSFRLAGENSYNEQFF.

The CDR3 region is CASSSGYYNEQFF. The DNA of the CDR3 is TGTGCCAGCAGTTCCGGGTACTACAATGAGCAGTTCTTC. The rearrangement links TRBV6-6 to TRBJ2-1; D not resolved. This CDR3 is 13 amino acids long. Deletions cut 4 bases from V and 3 bases from J, with 7 bases between. Germline V gene sequence: CDR1 MNHNY, CDR2 SVGAGI (reference sequence).

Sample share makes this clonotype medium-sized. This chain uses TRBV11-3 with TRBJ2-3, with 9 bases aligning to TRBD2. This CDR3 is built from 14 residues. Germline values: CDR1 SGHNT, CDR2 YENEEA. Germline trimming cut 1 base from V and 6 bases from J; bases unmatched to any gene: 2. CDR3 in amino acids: CASSLVAGADTQYF. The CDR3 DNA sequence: TGTGCCAGCAGCTTAGTAGCGGGAGCCGATACGCAGTATTTT.

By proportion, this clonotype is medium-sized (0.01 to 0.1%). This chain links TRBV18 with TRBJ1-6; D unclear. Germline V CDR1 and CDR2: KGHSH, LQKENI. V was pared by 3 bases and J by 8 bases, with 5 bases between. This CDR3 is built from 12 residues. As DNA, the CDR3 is TGTGCCAGCTCACCTACGGATTCACCCCTCCACTTT. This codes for CASSPTDSPLHF. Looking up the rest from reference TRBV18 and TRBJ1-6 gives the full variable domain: NAGVMQNPRHLVRRRGQEARLRCSPMKGHSHVYWYRQLPEEGLKFMVYLQKENIIDESGMPKERFSAEFPKEGPSILRIQQVVRGDSAAYFCASSPTDSPLHFGNGTRLTVT.

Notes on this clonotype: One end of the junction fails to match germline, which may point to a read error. CDR3 in DNA: TGTGCCAGCAATGAAAAGGGGAATCAGATCGCTAATGAAAAACTGTTTTTT. This gives the protein CASNEKGNQIANEKLFF. The gene calls are TRBV6-1 and TRBJ1-4; D possibly corresponds to TRBD1 (5 bases). The CDR3 extends over 17 amino acids. Germline CDR1 and CDR2: MNHNS and SASEGT.

In DNA form, the CDR3 reads TGTGCCAGCACCAATAAGCCAGGGGCCGGGGAGCTGTTTTTT. It is translated as CASTNKPGAGELFF. The chain couples TRBV7-2 to TRBJ2-2, with a possible D match to TRBD1 (6 bases). There are 14 residues in the CDR3. V gave up 7 bases and J gave up 6 bases, with 15 bases separating them. Germline V gene lookup returns CDR1 SGHTA and CDR2 FQGNSA.

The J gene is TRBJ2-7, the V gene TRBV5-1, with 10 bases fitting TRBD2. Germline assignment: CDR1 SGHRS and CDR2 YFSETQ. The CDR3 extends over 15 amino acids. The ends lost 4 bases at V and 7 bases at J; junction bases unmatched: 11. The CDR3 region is CASSPGASGSREQYF. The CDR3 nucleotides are TGCGCCAGCAGCCCGGGGGCTAGCGGGAGCAGGGAGCAGTACTTC.

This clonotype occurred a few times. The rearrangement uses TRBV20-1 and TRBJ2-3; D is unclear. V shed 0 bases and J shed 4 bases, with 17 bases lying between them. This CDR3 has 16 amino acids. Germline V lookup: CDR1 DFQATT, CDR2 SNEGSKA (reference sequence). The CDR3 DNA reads TGCAGTGCTAGAGATCCGACTCGTGGGGTCGCAGATACGCAGTATTTT. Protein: CSARDPTRGVADTQYF.

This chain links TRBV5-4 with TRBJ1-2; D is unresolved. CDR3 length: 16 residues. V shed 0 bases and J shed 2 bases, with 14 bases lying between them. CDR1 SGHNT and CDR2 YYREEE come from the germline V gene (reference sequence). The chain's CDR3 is CASSLEVGRTNYGYTF. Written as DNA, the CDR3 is TGTGCCAGCAGCTTGGAAGTGGGGAGGACCAACTATGGCTACACCTTC. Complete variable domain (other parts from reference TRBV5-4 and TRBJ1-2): ETGVTQSPTHLIKTRGQQVTLRCSSQSGHNTVSWYQQALGQGPQFIFQYYREEENGRGNFPPRFSGLQFPNYSSELNVNALELDDSALYLCASSLEVGRTNYGYTFGSGTRLTVV.

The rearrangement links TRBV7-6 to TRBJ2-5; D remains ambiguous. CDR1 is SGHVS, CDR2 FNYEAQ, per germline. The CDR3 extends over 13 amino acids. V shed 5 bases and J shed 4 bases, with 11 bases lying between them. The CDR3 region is CASSVAVTETQYF. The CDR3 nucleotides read TGTGCCAGCAGCGTTGCGGTTACAGAGACCCAGTACTTC.

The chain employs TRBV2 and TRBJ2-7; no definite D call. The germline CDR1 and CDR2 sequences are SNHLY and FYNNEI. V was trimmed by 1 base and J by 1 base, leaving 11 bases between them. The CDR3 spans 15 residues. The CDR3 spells CASSEGASLSYEQYF. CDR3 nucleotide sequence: TGTGCCAGCAGTGAAGGCGCGAGTCTGTCCTACGAGCAGTACTTC.

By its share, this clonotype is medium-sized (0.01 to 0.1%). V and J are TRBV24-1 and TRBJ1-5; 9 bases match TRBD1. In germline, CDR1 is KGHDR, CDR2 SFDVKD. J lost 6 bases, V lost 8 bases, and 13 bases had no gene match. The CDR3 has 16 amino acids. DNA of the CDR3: TGTGCCACCATTTTCACTCAGGGACAGGGTGTTCAGCCCCAGCATTTT. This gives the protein CATIFTQGQGVQPQHF.

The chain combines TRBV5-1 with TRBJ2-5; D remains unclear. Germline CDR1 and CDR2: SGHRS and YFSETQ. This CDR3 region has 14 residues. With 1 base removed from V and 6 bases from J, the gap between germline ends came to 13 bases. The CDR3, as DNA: TGCGCCAGCAGCTTGTCGGTAGGCACGCAGACCCAGTACTTC. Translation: CASSLSVGTQTQYF.

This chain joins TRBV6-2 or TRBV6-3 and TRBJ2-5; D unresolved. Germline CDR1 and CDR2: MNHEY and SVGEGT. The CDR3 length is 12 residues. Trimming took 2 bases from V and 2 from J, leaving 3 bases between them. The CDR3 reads CASSYGQETQYF. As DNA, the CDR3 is TGTGCCAGCAGTTACGGGCAAGAGACCCAGTACTTC.

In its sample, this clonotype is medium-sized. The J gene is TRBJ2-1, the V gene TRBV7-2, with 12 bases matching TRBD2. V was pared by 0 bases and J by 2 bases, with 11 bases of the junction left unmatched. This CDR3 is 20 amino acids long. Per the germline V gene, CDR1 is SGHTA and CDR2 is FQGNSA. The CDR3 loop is CASSLAGARTSGITYNEQFF. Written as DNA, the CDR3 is TGTGCCAGCAGCTTAGCCGGTGCCCGGACTAGCGGGATTACCTACAATGAGCAGTTCTTC.

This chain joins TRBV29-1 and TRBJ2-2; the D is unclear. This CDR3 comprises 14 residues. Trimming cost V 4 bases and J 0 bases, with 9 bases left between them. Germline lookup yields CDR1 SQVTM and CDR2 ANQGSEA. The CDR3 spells CSVGKATNTGELFF. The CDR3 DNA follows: TGCAGCGTTGGTAAGGCTACGAACACCGGGGAGCTGTTTTTT.

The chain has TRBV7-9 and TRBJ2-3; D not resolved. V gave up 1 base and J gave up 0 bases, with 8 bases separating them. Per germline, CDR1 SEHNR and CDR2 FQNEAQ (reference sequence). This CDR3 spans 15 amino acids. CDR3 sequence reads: CASSLVLESTDTQYF. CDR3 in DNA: TGTGCCAGCAGCTTAGTGCTAGAAAGCACAGATACGCAGTATTTT.

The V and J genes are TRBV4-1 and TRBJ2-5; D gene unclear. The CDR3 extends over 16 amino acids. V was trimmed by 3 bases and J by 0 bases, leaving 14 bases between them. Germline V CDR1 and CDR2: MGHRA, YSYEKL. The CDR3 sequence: CASSHYENSYQETQYF. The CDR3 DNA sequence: TGCGCCAGCAGCCACTACGAAAACAGTTACCAAGAGACCCAGTACTTC.

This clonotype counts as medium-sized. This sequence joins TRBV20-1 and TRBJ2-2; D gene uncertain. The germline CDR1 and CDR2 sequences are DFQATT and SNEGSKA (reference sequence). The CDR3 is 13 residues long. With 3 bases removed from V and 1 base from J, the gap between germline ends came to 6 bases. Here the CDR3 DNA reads TGCAGTGCTAGTGGTGGGAACACCGGGGAGCTGTTTTTT. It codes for CSASGGNTGELFF.